This T cell receptor beta chain appears in the sequencing data of a study of OX40 agonist ivuxolimab in advanced cancers. Study information: Patients undergoing dose escalation presented with hepatocellular carcinoma, melanoma, renal cell or head and neck cancer. Treatment received earlier with anti-PD-1, anti-PD-L1 or anti-CTLA-4 agents was allowed, and 40% had some.

With respect to this clone: Its antigen remains unknown.

Regarding the study as a whole: In a subset of nonresponders, normalized T-cell clonal expansion was also low. At doses 0.1 to 3.0 mg/kg, CD4+ and CD8+ clones expanded.

Some clones are missing from TCRdb's copy, which holds only in-frame ones; the method was immunoSEQ multiplex PCR. The sample holds about 9,700 clones, just over 75% seen once. Per the germline V gene, CDR1 is SNHLY and CDR2 is FYNNEI. V gave up 10 bases and J gave up 1 base; unmatched junction bases: 3. This CDR3 spans 12 amino acids. The sequence derives from an adult with an advanced solid tumor such as melanoma, head and neck, liver or kidney cancer. The material was CD4+ or CD8+ T cells sorted from blood, obtained in a trial of the OX40 agonist ivuxolimab. The V and J genes are TRBV2 and TRBJ1-1, with 7 bases that match TRBD1. The CDR3 DNA sequence: TGTGCCACAGGACAGGAGAACACTGAAGCTTTCTTT. It specifies CATGQENTEAFF.